This T cell receptor (beta chain) was sequenced during a study of a mutant IDH1 vaccine in newly diagnosed glioma. In its sample, this clone was seen a few times. What it binds is not known. Time point: week 23, last vaccination. A single vaccine dose contained 300 ug of mutant IDH1 20-mer peptide, and topical imiquimod was used with it. Germline V CDR1 and CDR2: MDHEN, SYDVKM. V lost 5 bases, J lost 3 bases, and 14 bases lay in between. The CDR3 extends over 15 amino acids. Repertoires were generated with immunoSEQ multiplex PCR, while TCRdb's copy carries only in-frame clones and drops some. The sample has 25,000 to 35,000 clones, approximately 80% seen once.

This receptor was identified in a woman between 18 and 29 years old with glioma. The sequencing used PBMCs, collected from a glioma patient whose treatment included an IDH1 peptide vaccine. The chain links TRBV28 to TRBJ1-5; the D gene is possibly TRBD1 (5 bases). The CDR3 DNA is TGTGCCAGCAGTCCATCAGGGATAGTCAATCAGCCCCAGCATTTT. Its protein product is CASSPSGIVNQPQHF.